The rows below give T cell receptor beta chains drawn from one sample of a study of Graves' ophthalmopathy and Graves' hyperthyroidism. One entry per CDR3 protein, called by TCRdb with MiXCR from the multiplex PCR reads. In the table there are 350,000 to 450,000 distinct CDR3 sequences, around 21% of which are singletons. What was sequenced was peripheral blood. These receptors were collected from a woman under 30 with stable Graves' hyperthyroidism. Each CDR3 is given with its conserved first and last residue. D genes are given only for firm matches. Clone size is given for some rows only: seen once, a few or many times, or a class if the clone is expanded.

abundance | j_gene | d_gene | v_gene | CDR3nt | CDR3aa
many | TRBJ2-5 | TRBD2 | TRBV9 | TGTGCCAGCAGCGCCAACCCTGGGATGGGGCTAGCGGTGGGAGAGACCCAGTACTTC | CASSANPGMGLAVGETQYF
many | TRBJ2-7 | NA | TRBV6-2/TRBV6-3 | TGTGCCAGCAGTTACAGCAGGGCTCGGGCTGACGAGCAGTACTTC | CASSYSRARADEQYF
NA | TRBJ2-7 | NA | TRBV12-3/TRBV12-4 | TGTGCCAGCAGTTCTCCGGGGAGGAGCTCCTACGAGCAGTACTTC | CASSSPGRSSYEQYF
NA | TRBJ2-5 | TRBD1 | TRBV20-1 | TGCAGTGCCCACACCGGGACAGGGGGCGCGGAGACCCAGTACTTC | CSAHTGTGGAETQYF
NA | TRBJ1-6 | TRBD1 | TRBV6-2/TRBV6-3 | TGTGCCAGCAGTTATCGCACCGGGACAGGGGATCTTTATAATTCACCCCTCCACTTT | CASSYRTGTGDLYNSPLHF
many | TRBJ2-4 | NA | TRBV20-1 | TGCAGTGCTAGAGATCGGCGGGCGCTTCAGTACTTC | CSARDRRALQYF
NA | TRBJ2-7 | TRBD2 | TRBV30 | TGTGCCTGGAGGGGACTAGAGAGCTCCTACGAGCAGTACTTC | CAWRGLESSYEQYF
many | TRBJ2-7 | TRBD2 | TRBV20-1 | TGCAGTGCTATCCAAGTACTAGCGGGATTCTCCTACGAGCAGTACTTC | CSAIQVLAGFSYEQYF
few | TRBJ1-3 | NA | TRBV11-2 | TGTGCCAGCAGCGATGGGGTCGCTGGAAACACCACATATTTT | CASSDGVAGNTTYF
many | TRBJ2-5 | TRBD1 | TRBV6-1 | TGTGCCAGCAGTGGCCGGGACAGGGGCCTCCAAGAGACCCAGTACTTC | CASSGRDRGLQETQYF
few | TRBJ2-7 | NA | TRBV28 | TGTGCCAGCAGTTTAGTTTCTTTAAGCTCCTACGAGCAGTACTTC | CASSLVSLSSYEQYF
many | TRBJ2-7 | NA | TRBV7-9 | TGTGCCAGCAGCTTCGCAGGGGAGGACGAGCAGTACTTC | CASSFAGEDEQYF
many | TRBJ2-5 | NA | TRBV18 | TGTGCCAGCTCACCACGGGGGATTCCTGAGACCCAGTACTTC | CASSPRGIPETQYF
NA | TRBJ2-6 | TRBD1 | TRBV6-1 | TGTGCCAGCGGGGGACAGGGGGGGTCTGGGGCCAACGTCCTGACTTTC | CASGGQGGSGANVLTF
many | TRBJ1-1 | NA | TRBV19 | TGTGCCAGTAGCCGAGCGGGGTACACTGAAGCTTTCTTT | CASSRAGYTEAFF
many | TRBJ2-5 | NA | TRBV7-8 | TGTGCCAGCAGCCCAAGACAGGCCCAAGAGACCCAGTACTTC | CASSPRQAQETQYF